The 20 T cell receptor beta chains presented below share a single source sample, sequenced in a study of technical replicates of blood from a handful of donors. Sequencing used immunoSEQ multiplex PCR; TCRdb keeps in-frame clones, though not all of them. The table shows more than 13,000 clones, with roughly three quarters occurring only once. Specimen: PBMCs. All receptors derive from a human donor in good health.

V gene TRBV7-3 combines with J gene TRBJ2-1, with TRBD2 matching 13 bases. Losses at the gene ends were 5 bases for V and 6 bases for J; bases not matched to a gene: 4. Germline lookup yields CDR1 SGHTA and CDR2 FQGTGA. CDR3 length equals 15 residues. The CDR3 reads CASSPWTSGSNEQFF. The CDR3 bases are TGTGCCAGCAGCCCCTGGACTAGCGGGAGCAATGAGCAGTTCTTC.

The genes are TRBV9 and TRBJ2-7, with D possibly being TRBD1 (5 bases). CDR3 length: 15 residues. V was pared by 0 bases and J by 5 bases, with 15 bases between. Germline V gene lookup returns CDR1 SGDLS and CDR2 YYNGEE. CDR3 DNA: TGTGCCAGCAGCGTAGAGCAGGGAATAAGCGACGAGCAGTACTTC. Its protein is CASSVEQGISDEQYF.

This clone was observed a handful of times. This rearrangement joins TRBV15 to TRBJ1-5; 9 bases agree with TRBD1. The CDR3 spans 15 residues. V lost 4 bases and J lost 5; bases outside the gene matches: 6. Germline V gene lookup returns CDR1 LNHNV and CDR2 YYDKDF (reference sequence). The CDR3 coding sequence is TGTGCCACCAGCAAGTCCGGGACAGGGTATCAGCCCCAGCATTTT. It translates to CATSKSGTGYQPQHF. Variable domain in full (rest from reference TRBV15 and TRBJ1-5): DAMVIQNPRYQVTQFGKPVTLSCSQTLNHNVMYWYQQKSSQAPKLLFHYYDKDFNNEADTPDNFQSRRPNTSFCFLDIRSPGLGDTAMYLCATSKSGTGYQPQHFGDGTRLSIL.

V and J are TRBV19 and TRBJ2-7; the match to TRBD2 covers 7 bases. The CDR3 length is 14 residues. Losses at the gene ends were 5 bases for V and 3 bases for J; bases not matched to a gene: 7. CDR1 and CDR2 from the germline V gene are LNHDA and SQIVND (reference sequence). The CDR3 region has the DNA TGTGCCAGTAGTGCCCAACTAGCGCACTACGAGCAGTACTTC. It yields the protein CASSAQLAHYEQYF. The whole variable domain, remainder taken from reference TRBV19 and TRBJ2-7, is DGGITQSPKYLFRKEGQNVTLSCEQNLNHDAMYWYRQDPGQGLRLIYYSQIVNDFQKGDIAEGYSVSREKKESFPLTVTSAQKNPTAFYLCASSAQLAHYEQYFGPGTRLTVT.

J is TRBJ2-1 and V is TRBV6-1, with D perhaps TRBD2 (6 bases). V shed 7 bases and J shed 0 bases, with 13 bases lying between them. The germline V gene has CDR1 MNHNS and CDR2 SASEGT. The CDR3 covers 15 residues. The CDR3 DNA reads as TGTGCCAGCACCTGGGAGCGGGTCTCCTACAATGAGCAGTTCTTC. This gives the protein CASTWERVSYNEQFF.

The chain joins TRBV28 to TRBJ2-1, with a possible D match to TRBD2 (5 bases). Trimming removed 5 bases from V and 9 bases from J, with 8 bases in between. The CDR3 contains 11 residues. Looked up from germline, CDR1 is MDHEN and CDR2 is SYDVKM. The CDR3 region has the DNA TGTGCCAGCAGTATTAGCGCTGAGCAGTTCTTC. This codes for CASSISAEQFF.

A few counts support this clone. This rearrangement joins TRBV10-2 to TRBJ1-1; possibly TRBD1 for D (5 bases). V was shortened by 4 bases and J by 4 bases, with 25 bases between the two germline ends. CDR1 and CDR2 from the germline V gene are WSHSY and SAAADI. CDR3 length: 18 amino acids. CDR3 sequence: CASSGLPGIERSSTEAFF. The CDR3 region has the DNA TGCGCCAGCAGTGGTCTCCCAGGGATCGAGAGGTCGAGCACTGAAGCTTTCTTT.

The rearrangement joins TRBV10-1 to TRBJ1-4, with a weak D call TRBD1 (5 bases). Germline assignment: CDR1 WNHNN and CDR2 SYGVQD (reference sequence). V was shortened by 6 bases and J by 4 bases, with 9 bases between the two germline ends. The CDR3 has 13 amino acids. The DNA of the CDR3 is TGCGCCAGCAGCCGACAGTTTAATGAAAAACTGTTTTTT. Translated, it gives CASSRQFNEKLFF.

This chain joins TRBV7-9 and TRBJ2-1, with D possibly matching TRBD2 (5 bases). CDR1 and CDR2 from the germline V gene are SEHNR and FQNEAQ (reference sequence). V was trimmed by 5 bases and J by 0 bases, leaving 23 bases between them. The CDR3 runs 19 residues. CDR3: CASSPAVLSSGSSYNEQFF. For the CDR3, the DNA is TGTGCCAGCAGCCCAGCGGTACTGAGCAGCGGAAGCTCCTACAATGAGCAGTTCTTC.

The chain links TRBV18 to TRBJ2-2; D is ambiguous. The CDR3 contains 13 residues. The germline gives CDR1 KGHSH, CDR2 LQKENI. Trimming removed 3 bases at V and 9 bases at J, with 11 bases between. In DNA, the CDR3 is TGTGCCAGCTCACCCGAGCTATCCCGGGAGCTGTTTTTT. It yields the protein CASSPELSRELFF.

The chain uses TRBV4-1 and TRBJ2-1; a possible D gene is TRBD1 (6 bases). Germline assignment: CDR1 MGHRA and CDR2 YSYEKL. The CDR3 totals 15 residues. V shed 1 base and J shed 7 bases, with 14 bases lying between them. CDR3: CASSQAKRGTNEQFF. The CDR3, as DNA: TGCGCCAGCAGCCAAGCAAAGAGGGGGACGAATGAGCAGTTCTTC.

V is TRBV7-8 and J is TRBJ1-5; D unclear. Germline V gene data show CDR1 as SGHVS and CDR2 as FQNEAQ. This CDR3 is built from 15 residues. V lost 5 bases, J lost 4 bases, and 15 bases lay in between. CDR3 residues: CASSMDGRANQPQHF. The CDR3 DNA follows: TGTGCCAGCAGCATGGACGGGAGGGCGAATCAGCCCCAGCATTTT. Together with reference TRBV7-8 and TRBJ1-5, the CDR3 gives the full variable domain: GAGVSQSPRYKVAKRGQDVALRCDPISGHVSLFWYQQALGQGPEFLTYFQNEAQLDKSGLPSDRFFAERPEGSVSTLKIQRTQQEDSAVYLCASSMDGRANQPQHFGDGTRLSIL.

This chain uses TRBV2 with TRBJ1-2; 10 bases align to TRBD1. The V and J ends lost 5 bases and 5 bases, in that order; junction bases with no gene match: 5. The CDR3 runs 14 residues. The germline CDR1 and CDR2 sequences are SNHLY and FYNNEI. DNA for the CDR3: TGTGCCAGCAGTAGACAGGGGGCGAATTATGGCTACACCTTC. Translation gives CASSRQGANYGYTF.

The V and J genes are TRBV15 and TRBJ1-2, with D tentatively TRBD1 (6 bases). V lost 3 bases and J 2 bases, leaving 19 bases between the germline ends. The CDR3 consists of 17 residues. CDR1 LNHNV and CDR2 YYDKDF come from the germline V gene (reference sequence). Here the CDR3 reads CATSRGTFRTVNYGYTF. CDR3 DNA: TGTGCCACCAGCAGGGGAACCTTTCGGACAGTCAACTATGGCTACACCTTC.

CDR3: CASSEGTGTLYEQYF. CDR3 in DNA: TGTGCCAGCAGTGAAGGGACAGGGACACTCTACGAGCAGTACTTC. V and J are TRBV2 and TRBJ2-7; the match to TRBD1 covers 8 bases. The CDR3 is made up of 15 amino acids. Germline V gene sequence: CDR1 SNHLY, CDR2 FYNNEI. V lost 1 base, J lost 3 bases, and 5 bases stayed unmatched. Full variable domain (missing parts from reference TRBV2 and TRBJ2-7): EPEVTQTPSHQVTQMGQEVILRCVPISNHLYFYWYRQILGQKVEFLVSFYNNEISEKSEIFDDQFSVERPDGSNFTLKIRSTKLEDSAMYFCASSEGTGTLYEQYFGPGTRLTVT.

The chain is built from TRBV9 and TRBJ1-4, with 10 nucleotides matching TRBD1. The CDR3 contains 15 residues. Germline CDR1 SGDLS, CDR2 YYNGEE. With 0 bases clipped from V and 10 bases from J, the junction kept 6 bases outside the gene matches. The CDR3 nucleotides read TGTGCCAGCAGCGTAGTTGGGACAGGGGCGGCAAAACTGTTTTTT. Amino acids: CASSVVGTGAAKLFF.

The CDR3 nucleotides are TGTGCCAGCAGCTTGGGCCTAGCGTACTACGAGCAGTACTTC. Translation: CASSLGLAYYEQYF. The chain joins TRBV11-2 to TRBJ2-7, with TRBD2 as a possible D gene (6 bases). Germline CDR1 is SGHAT and CDR2 is FQNNGV. The CDR3 runs 14 residues. V was clipped by 3 bases and J by 3 bases, with 12 bases between them.

The chain carries TRBV29-1 and TRBJ1-2, with D tentatively TRBD1 (6 bases). Trimming removed 4 bases at V and 2 bases at J, with 17 bases between. The V gene's germline CDR1 is SQVTM and CDR2 ANQGSEA. This CDR3 comprises 15 residues. Written as DNA, the CDR3 is TGCAGCGTTGCAGGGGCGCAGACCGACAACTATGGCTACACCTTC. This gives the protein CSVAGAQTDNYGYTF.

This sequence joins TRBV7-3 and TRBJ2-2; 7 nucleotides align to TRBD1. Germline lookup yields CDR1 SGHTA and CDR2 FQGTGA. J gave up 5 bases and V 4 bases, and 10 bases lay outside the gene matches. The CDR3 length is 16 residues. CDR3 sequence reads: CASSSHRQGMTGELFF. CDR3 bases: TGTGCCAGCAGCTCCCACCGACAGGGAATGACCGGGGAGCTGTTTTTT.

V gene TRBV15 combines with J gene TRBJ2-3, with 9 bases that match TRBD1. Germline CDR1 reads LNHNV; CDR2 reads YYDKDF (reference sequence). The CDR3 contains 17 residues. The trim removed 1 base at V and 0 bases at J, leaving 5 bases unmatched. The CDR3 is CATSRGSGQGSTDTQYF. CDR3 nucleotide sequence: TGTGCCACCAGCAGAGGATCTGGACAGGGGAGCACAGATACGCAGTATTTT.